This is a list of T cell receptor beta chains from one sample in a study of blood T cell repertoires in COVID-19. TCRdb keeps only in-frame clones here, not all; method: immunoSEQ multiplex PCR. The sample yields about 330,000 clones, 87% seen once. The sample consisted of peripheral blood. Receptor source: a man under 40 with COVID-19, enrolled during active disease. Both conserved end residues are part of each CDR3. Fields, in order: J gene, V gene, clone size, D gene, CDR3 protein, CDR3 DNA. D genes are given only for firm matches. Some rows have no size entry. The others give once, few or many, or a class for an expanded clone.

TRBJ2-1 | TRBV7-2 | . | TRBD2 | CASSTLAGASYNEQFF | TGTGCCAGCAGCACCCTAGCGGGGGCCTCCTACAATGAGCAGTTCTTC
TRBJ2-7 | TRBV7-9 | once | TRBD2 | CASSLDLRGGEQYF | TGTGCCAGCAGCTTAGATCTCCGGGGGGGGGAGCAGTACTTC
TRBJ2-6 | TRBV10-3 | . | . | CAISLGANVLTF | TGTGCCATCAGCTTGGGGGCCAACGTCCTGACTTTC
TRBJ1-2 | TRBV5-5 | . | TRBD1 | CASSLGTGGGYGYTF | TGTGCCAGCAGCTTGGGGACAGGGGGAGGCTATGGCTACACCTTC
TRBJ2-5 | TRBV15 | . | . | CATSRERQETQYF | TGTGCCACCAGCAGAGAGCGCCAAGAGACCCAGTACTTC
TRBJ2-2 | TRBV11-2 | . | TRBD1 | CASSLDPGQLNTGELFF | TGTGCCAGCAGCTTAGACCCGGGACAGCTGAACACCGGGGAGCTGTTTTTT
TRBJ1-2 | TRBV7-9 | . | . | CASSLIGPGLGYTF | TGTGCCAGCAGCTTAATTGGCCCTGGCTTAGGCTACACCTTC
TRBJ2-3 | TRBV24-1 | few | TRBD2 | CATSAWGDYNTDTQYF | TGTGCCACCAGTGCATGGGGGGACTATAACACAGATACGCAGTATTTT
TRBJ1-2 | TRBV7-9 | . | TRBD1 | CASSLVGTGPFGYGYTF | TGTGCCAGCAGCTTAGTAGGGACAGGACCTTTCGGCTATGGCTACACCTTC
TRBJ1-5 | TRBV27 | . | . | CASSPYSSNQPQHF | TGTGCCAGCAGTCCATACAGTTCTAATCAGCCCCAGCATTTT
TRBJ1-5 | TRBV19 | . | . | CASTQPDHRANSNQPQHF | TGTGCCAGTACCCAGCCTGATCACAGAGCTAATAGCAATCAGCCCCAGCATTTT
TRBJ1-2 | TRBV7-9 | . | . | CASSLQVDGYTF | TGTGCCAGCAGCCTACAGGTAGACGGCTACACCTTC
TRBJ1-1 | TRBV27 | once | . | CASSLYAQYTEAFF | TGTGCCAGCAGTTTATATGCACAGTACACTGAAGCTTTCTTT
TRBJ2-2 | TRBV18 | . | . | CASSQRTGGAGELFF | TGTGCCAGCTCACAGAGGACAGGAGGGGCCGGGGAGCTGTTTTTT
TRBJ1-1 | TRBV7-7 | . | TRBD1 | CASSRTGGYTEAFF | TGTGCCAGCAGCCGGACAGGGGGCTACACTGAAGCTTTCTTT
TRBJ1-1 | TRBV4-3 | . | . | CASSQARQGTMNTEAFF | TGCGCCAGCAGCCAAGCCCGGCAGGGAACCATGAACACTGAAGCTTTCTTT
TRBJ1-5 | TRBV6-2/TRBV6-3 | . | . | CASSMDRGNQPQHF | TGTGCCAGCAGCATGGACAGAGGGAATCAGCCCCAGCATTTT
TRBJ2-2 | TRBV19 | . | TRBD1 | CASSTGTATGELFF | TGTGCCAGTAGTACCGGGACAGCCACCGGGGAGCTGTTTTTT
TRBJ2-5 | TRBV27 | . | TRBD1 | CASSPRQGAHQETQYF | TGTGCCAGCAGTCCCCGACAGGGGGCTCACCAAGAGACCCAGTACTTC
TRBJ2-5 | TRBV4-3 | . | TRBD2 | CASSQGGTSFETQYF | TGCGCCAGCAGCCAAGGGGGGACTAGTTTCGAAACCCAGTACTTC
TRBJ2-7 | TRBV16 | . | TRBD1 | CASSQFLGTDYEQYF | TGTGCCAGCAGCCAATTCCTAGGGACAGACTACGAGCAGTACTTC
TRBJ2-6 | TRBV7-3 | . | TRBD1 | CASSLVGTGLAGANVLTF | TGTGCCAGCAGCTTAGTAGGGACAGGGTTGGCTGGGGCCAACGTCCTGACTTTC
TRBJ2-3 | TRBV5-6 | . | TRBD2 | CASSLVSGGRAPDTQYF | TGTGCCAGCAGCTTGGTGTCTGGCGGGAGGGCGCCAGATACGCAGTATTTT
TRBJ1-4 | TRBV15 | . | TRBD1 | CATSSGRGLNGEKLFF | TGTGCCACCAGCAGTGGAAGGGGGCTGAACGGTGAAAAACTGTTTTTT
TRBJ2-1 | TRBV3-1/TRBV3-2 | . | . | CASSQVSLNEQFF | TGTGCCAGCAGCCAAGTATCCCTAAATGAGCAGTTCTTC
TRBJ1-3 | TRBV7-2 | . | TRBD1 | CASSFDRVSIGNTIYF | TGTGCCAGCAGCTTCGACAGGGTATCAATCGGAAACACCATATATTTT